The 15 T cell receptor beta chains presented below share a single source sample, sequenced in a study of blood T cell repertoires in COVID-19. Method: immunoSEQ multiplex PCR; TCRdb's copy keeps in-frame clones and lacks some. The sample consists of around 190,000 clones, more than 80% of them appearing once. The sample taken for sequencing was peripheral blood. The receptor source for this set is a middle-aged woman with COVID-19, enrolled during active disease.

This chain links TRBV20-1 with TRBJ2-1, with TRBD1 as a possible D gene (6 bases). CDR1 and CDR2 (germline): DFQATT, SNEGSKA (reference sequence). CDR3 length: 11 residues. V lost 4 bases and J lost 10, with 11 bases in between. Here the CDR3 DNA reads TGCAGTGCTACACAGGGTAGGGAGCAGTTCTTC. This sequence encodes CSATQGREQFF.

The genes are TRBV29-1 and TRBJ2-1; 10 bases align to TRBD2. Per the germline V gene, CDR1 is SQVTM and CDR2 is ANQGSEA. The CDR3 extends over 13 amino acids. The junction had 2 bases not matched to a gene; V was cut back by 1 base and J by 8 bases. CDR3 in DNA: TGCAGCGTTGAAGTGACTAGCGGGTATGAGCAGTTCTTC. This sequence encodes CSVEVTSGYEQFF.

The rearrangement uses TRBV11-2 and TRBJ2-7; maybe TRBD1 (6 bases). This CDR3 region has 13 residues. Trimming took 6 bases from V and 6 from J, leaving 15 bases between them. Germline V CDR1 and CDR2: SGHAT, FQNNGV. CDR3 in DNA: TGTGCCAGCAGGCCACAGGGAGTGAGCGAGCAGTACTTC. Translation: CASRPQGVSEQYF.

CDR3 nucleotides: TGTGCCAGTCCGACTGACAGGGACTACGAGCAGTACGTC. Protein: CASPTDRDYEQYV. The chain carries TRBV19 and TRBJ2-7, with 7 bases that match TRBD1. This CDR3 region has 13 residues. The ends lost 8 bases at V and 3 bases at J; junction bases unmatched: 7. Per germline, CDR1 LNHDA and CDR2 SQIVND (reference sequence).

J is TRBJ1-2 and V is TRBV3-1 (or the pseudogene TRBV3-2); 8 bases fit TRBD1. Trimming took 5 bases from V and 6 from J; bases not matched to a gene: 5. Germline assignment: CDR1 LGHDT and CDR2 YNNKEL (reference sequence). The length of the CDR3 is 13 residues. The CDR3 sequence: CASSWGQADGYTF. CDR3 sequence (DNA): TGTGCCAGCAGCTGGGGACAGGCAGATGGCTACACCTTC.

This chain uses TRBV5-1 with TRBJ2-5; TRBD1 might be the D (5 bases). The CDR3 is made up of 18 amino acids. Trimming removed 0 bases from V and 2 bases from J, with 20 bases in between. Germline CDR1 reads SGHRS; CDR2 reads YFSETQ. The DNA for the CDR3 is TGCGCCAGCAGCTTGGACAGGAATAGGGCACACACACAAGAGACCCAGTACTTC. This encodes CASSLDRNRAHTQETQYF.

The V call is TRBV10-3, the J call TRBJ2-7; 7 bases line up with TRBD1. This CDR3 contains 13 residues. J lost 5 bases, V lost 6 bases, and 7 bases had no gene match. The V gene's germline CDR1 is ENHRY and CDR2 SYGVKD. The CDR3 reads CAISKTGDDEQYF. The CDR3 nucleotides are TGTGCCATCAGCAAAACAGGGGACGACGAGCAGTACTTC.

CDR3 sequence reads: CASRSQGARDYGYTF. As DNA, the CDR3 is TGTGCCAGCAGATCACAGGGGGCGCGCGACTATGGCTACACCTTC. The V and J genes are TRBV27 and TRBJ1-2, with 9 bases fitting TRBD1. This CDR3 has 15 residues. V gave up 6 bases and J gave up 3 bases; unmatched junction bases: 8. Germline V gene sequence: CDR1 MNHEY, CDR2 SMNVEV (reference sequence).

The chain is built from TRBV24-1 and TRBJ2-3, with D uncertain. CDR1 and CDR2 (germline): KGHDR, SFDVKD. The CDR3 consists of 15 residues. Trimming stripped 10 bases from V and 1 base from J, with 17 bases between. CDR3: CATRKFVLGTDTQYF. Written as DNA, the CDR3 is TGTGCCACGCGGAAATTTGTTTTAGGCACAGATACGCAGTATTTT.

This chain joins TRBV9 and TRBJ2-1; TRBD2 is a possible D gene (5 bases). This CDR3 is built from 16 residues. Germline-derived CDR1 and CDR2 are SGDLS and YYNGEE. V lost 0 bases, J lost 3 bases, and 13 bases lay in between. CDR3 region: CASSVELEDNYNEQFF. The CDR3 DNA sequence: TGTGCCAGCAGCGTAGAACTGGAGGATAACTACAATGAGCAGTTCTTC.

The chain combines TRBV27 with TRBJ1-1; no firm D call. Trimming removed 6 bases from V and 6 bases from J, with 23 bases in between. Germline V gene data show CDR1 as MNHEY and CDR2 as SMNVEV (reference sequence). This CDR3 has 16 amino acids. The DNA for the CDR3 is TGTGCCAGCAGCCCCATTGAGGTAAATTTTAATTCTGAAGCTTTCTTT. It translates to CASSPIEVNFNSEAFF.

This clone was found once. The CDR3 sequence: CATATVGKGDTQYF. The CDR3 DNA sequence: TGTGCCACCGCAACTGTAGGAAAGGGGGATACGCAGTATTTT. V usage is TRBV25-1 and J usage is TRBJ2-3; D may be TRBD1 (5 bases). The CDR3 sequence is 14 residues long. Looked up from germline, CDR1 is MGHDK and CDR2 is SYGVNS. V shed 10 bases and J shed 6 bases, with 20 bases lying between them.

This clone was recorded a few times. The CDR3: CASSRTGGNTEAFF. DNA for the CDR3: TGCGCCAGCAGCAGGACAGGGGGGAACACTGAAGCTTTCTTT. V and J are TRBV5-1 and TRBJ1-1; 10 positions agree with TRBD1. Unmatched junction bases numbered 1, after V lost 4 bases and J lost 1 base. The CDR3 loop spans 14 amino acids. The germline V gene encodes CDR1 SGHRS and CDR2 YFSETQ.

The chain links TRBV6-5 to TRBJ1-4; D may be TRBD1 (5 bases). This CDR3 region has 14 residues. CDR1 is MNHEY, CDR2 SVGAGI, per germline. Trimming stripped 4 bases from V and 8 bases from J, with 14 bases between. The CDR3 here is CASSSQGGSEKLFF. The CDR3 nucleotides are TGTGCCAGCAGTTCTCAGGGAGGTAGCGAAAAACTGTTTTTT.

This chain connects TRBV5-1 to TRBJ2-7, with 9 bases that match TRBD2. Trimming removed 3 bases from V and 5 bases from J; junction bases left unmatched: 3. Looked up from germline, CDR1 is SGHRS and CDR2 is YFSETQ. This CDR3 spans 13 amino acids. DNA for the CDR3: TGCGCCAGCAGCTCGACTAGCGGAGACGAGCAGTACTTC. It is translated as CASSSTSGDEQYF. Filled out from reference TRBV5-1 and TRBJ2-7, the complete variable domain reads KAGVTQTPRYLIKTRGQQVTLSCSPISGHRSVSWYQQTPGQGLQFLFEYFSETQRNKGNFPGRFSGRQFSNSRSEMNVSTLELGDSALYLCASSSTSGDEQYFGPGTRLTVT.